One T cell receptor beta chain is described in this entry. Its target is not known. It was with a sample-barcoded 5' primer and a J-beta primer mix that a second PCR of roughly 7 to 12 cycles was run. TCRdb redid the calling of the 5' RACE reads with MiXCR, one entry per CDR3 protein. The table lists more than 500,000 distinct CDR3 sequences, 25% to 35% of them singletons. The record originates from a study of blood T cells in healthy people across ages. Study summary: When template switching was applied, about one barcoded beta molecule was captured per two T cells. General study results and limits: Strong correlation was found linking TCR beta diversity to naive T cell percentage. A greater number of naive CD4+ cells and higher diversity distinguished long-lived donors from aged donors.

V lost 2 bases to trimming and J lost 5 bases, with 15 bases between them. Germline lookup yields CDR1 MNHEY and CDR2 SMNVEV (reference sequence). This CDR3 has 15 amino acids. This sample was shared with a second study, whose subject was T cells of mothers and their children.

The TCR comes from a boy aged 2 to 10 in good health. The sequencing input was blood. The chain has TRBV27 and TRBJ2-5; D is perhaps TRBD2 (5 bases). In nucleotides, the CDR3 is TGTGCCAGCAGTTTAGCGGGCCGCCTAGGGGAGACCCAGTACTTC. The encoded protein is CASSLAGRLGETQYF.